The clone carrying this T cell receptor beta chain appeared a few times. These data originate in a study of OX40 agonist ivuxolimab in advanced cancers. Measured with immunoSEQ multiplex PCR; TCRdb has only the in-frame clones, and not every one. The data show 75,000 to 90,000 clones, around nine tenths seen once. V was pared by 4 bases and J by 3 bases, with 10 bases of the junction left unmatched. The CDR3 contains 15 residues. Germline V gene lookup returns CDR1 GTSNPN and CDR2 SVGIG (reference sequence). This material consisted of CD4+ or CD8+ T cells sorted from blood, taken in a trial of the OX40 agonist ivuxolimab. The receptor comes from an adult with an advanced solid tumor such as melanoma, head and neck, liver or kidney cancer. The chain uses TRBV30 and TRBJ1-1, with TRBD1 identical over 8 bases. CDR3 sequence reads: CAWTLPDRADTEAFF. Written as DNA, the CDR3 is TGTGCCTGGACCCTGCCGGACAGGGCGGACACTGAAGCTTTCTTT. Together with reference TRBV30 and TRBJ1-1, the CDR3 gives the full variable domain: SQTIHQWPATLVQPVGSPLSLECTVEGTSNPNLYWYRQAAGRGLQLLFYSVGIGQISSEVPQNLSASRPQDRQFILSSKKLLLSDSGFYLCAWTLPDRADTEAFFGQGTRLTVV.